Listed below are T cell receptor beta chains from one sample, sequenced in a study of early T cells in non-severe SARS-CoV-2 infection. MiXCR, run by TCRdb on the 5' RACE reads, gives a single entry per CDR3 protein. The table records approximately 39,000 distinct CDR3 sequences, roughly 5% of them present only once. Input material: whole blood. These receptors all come from an adult who was a healthcare worker with PCR-confirmed SARS-CoV-2 infection or an uninfected control (not recorded which). Both conserved end residues are trimmed from each CDR3. D genes are given only for firm matches.

.,13,TRBJ2-1,TRBV19,ASNQRLSSYNEQF
.,11,TRBJ2-1,TRBV13,ASSLETYNEQF
TRBD1,11,TRBJ1-4,TRBV20-1,SAGTGANEKLF
TRBD2,13,TRBJ2-1,TRBV27,ASSSGTSGVNEQF
.,11,TRBJ2-3,TRBV7-8,ASSSLPGDTQY
.,11,TRBJ1-2,TRBV12-3/TRBV12-4,ASSPGGVYGYT
.,13,TRBJ2-3,TRBV7-6,ASSLNGVYADTQY
TRBD1,14,TRBJ1-4,TRBV6-1,ASSQGGQDRGEKLF
.,11,TRBJ2-1,TRBV7-3,ASSLTWGEEQF
.,12,TRBJ2-7,TRBV5-1,ASSLGAASYEQY
TRBD1,12,TRBJ2-7,TRBV18,ASSRQGPEDEQY
TRBD1,13,TRBJ2-3,TRBV7-9,ATYRGKTSTDTQY
.,11,TRBJ2-7,TRBV5-1,ASRVDSSYEQY
TRBD2,13,TRBJ2-5,TRBV20-1,SASPGTSGAETQY
.,11,TRBJ1-1,TRBV12-3/TRBV12-4,ASSLGENTEAF
.,11,TRBJ1-1,TRBV7-9,ASSEGQHTEAF
TRBD2,15,TRBJ2-2,TRBV5-1,ASSLASGGANTGELF
.,11,TRBJ2-2,TRBV7-3,ASSSGAGGELF
.,11,TRBJ1-1,TRBV29-1,SVEYTLSTEAF
.,12,TRBJ2-1,TRBV5-5,ASNRESSYNEQF
.,13,TRBJ2-2,TRBV2,ASSGDGLNTGELF
TRBD1,14,TRBJ1-2,TRBV10-3,AISRGQGQTNYGYT
.,12,TRBJ2-3,TRBV7-2,ASSTRATGDTQY
.,12,TRBJ2-2,TRBV20-1,SASSNANTGELF
TRBD1,14,TRBJ2-1,TRBV18,ASSPIGTGEYNEQF
.,12,TRBJ2-3,TRBV5-1,ASSTESAGDTQY
.,11,TRBJ2-1,TRBV5-5,ASSSQGWHEQF
TRBD1,18,TRBJ1-6,TRBV7-8,ASSLLRTGGQSSYNSPLH
.,11,TRBJ1-1,TRBV11-1,ASSPGQITEAF
TRBD1,10,TRBJ1-2,TRBV29-1,SATGADYGYT
.,12,TRBJ2-2,TRBV12-3/TRBV12-4,ASSLKQTTGELF
.,12,TRBJ2-3,TRBV6-2/TRBV6-3,ASSSRDATDTQY